The present entry profiles one T cell receptor beta chain with its context. The sample is drawn from a study of blood T cell repertoires in COVID-19. Original processing notes: Nucleated cell number was recorded as an estimate derived from reference gene primer amplification. The protocol was immunoSEQ multiplex PCR, while the TCRdb copy is restricted to in-frame clones and leaves out a portion. D and trimming were read from the DNA, whereas the V and J calls and clone size are those reported in that table. The table records more than 60,000 clones, 84% of them present only once. V was shortened by 4 bases and J by 10 bases, with 28 bases between the two germline ends. This CDR3 contains 17 residues. Germline V gene lookup returns CDR1 SNHLY and CDR2 FYNNEI.

The TCR was taken from a man in his fifties or sixties with COVID-19, enrolled during active disease. This chain joins TRBV2 and TRBJ1-1; no clear D. Sequencing was done on a sample of peripheral blood. As DNA, the CDR3 is TGTGCCAGCAGTGGGGCGGGGAGGACGGAACTCGATATGGGAGCTTTCTTT. Encoded protein: CASSGAGRTELDMGAFF.